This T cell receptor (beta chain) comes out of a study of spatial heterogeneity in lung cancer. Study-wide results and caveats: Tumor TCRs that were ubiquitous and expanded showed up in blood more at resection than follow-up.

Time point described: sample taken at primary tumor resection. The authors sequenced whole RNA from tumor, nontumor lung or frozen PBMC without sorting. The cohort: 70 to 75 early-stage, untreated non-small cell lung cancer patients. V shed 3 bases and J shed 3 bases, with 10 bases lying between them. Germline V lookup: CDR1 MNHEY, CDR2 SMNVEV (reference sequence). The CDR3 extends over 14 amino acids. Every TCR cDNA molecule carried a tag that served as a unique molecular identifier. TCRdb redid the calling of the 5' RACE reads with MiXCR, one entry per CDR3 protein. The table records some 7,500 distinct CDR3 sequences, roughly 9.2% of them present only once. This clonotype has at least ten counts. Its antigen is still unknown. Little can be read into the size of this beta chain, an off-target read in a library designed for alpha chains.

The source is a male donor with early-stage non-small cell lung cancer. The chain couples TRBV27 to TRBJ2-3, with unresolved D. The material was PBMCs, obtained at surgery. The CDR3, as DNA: TGTGCCAGCAGTTTCCGTTTCCGTACAGATACGCAGTATTTT. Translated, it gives CASSFRFRTDTQYF.